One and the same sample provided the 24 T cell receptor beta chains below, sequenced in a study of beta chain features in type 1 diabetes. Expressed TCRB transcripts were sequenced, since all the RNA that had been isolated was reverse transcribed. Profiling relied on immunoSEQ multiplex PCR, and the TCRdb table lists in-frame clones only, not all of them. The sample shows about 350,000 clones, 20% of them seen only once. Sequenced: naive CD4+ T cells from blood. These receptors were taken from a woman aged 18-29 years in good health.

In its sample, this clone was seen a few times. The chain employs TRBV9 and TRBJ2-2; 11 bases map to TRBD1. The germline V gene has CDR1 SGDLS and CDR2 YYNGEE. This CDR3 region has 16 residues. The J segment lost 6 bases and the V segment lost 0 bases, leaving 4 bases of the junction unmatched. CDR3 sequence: CASSVVPGQGAGELFF. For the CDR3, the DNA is TGTGCCAGCAGCGTAGTCCCGGGACAGGGGGCCGGGGAGCTGTTTTTT.

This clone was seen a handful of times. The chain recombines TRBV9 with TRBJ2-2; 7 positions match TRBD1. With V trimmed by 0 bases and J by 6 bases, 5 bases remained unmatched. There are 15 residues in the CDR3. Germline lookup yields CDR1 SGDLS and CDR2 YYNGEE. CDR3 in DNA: TGTGCCAGCAGCGTAGGGACAGGTCTGGCCGGGGAGCTGTTTTTT. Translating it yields CASSVGTGLAGELFF.

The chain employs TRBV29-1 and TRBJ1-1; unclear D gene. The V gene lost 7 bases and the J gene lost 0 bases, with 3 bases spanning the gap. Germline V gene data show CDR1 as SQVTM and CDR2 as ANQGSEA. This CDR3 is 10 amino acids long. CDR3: CSALNTEAFF. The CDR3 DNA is TGCAGCGCATTGAACACTGAAGCTTTCTTT.

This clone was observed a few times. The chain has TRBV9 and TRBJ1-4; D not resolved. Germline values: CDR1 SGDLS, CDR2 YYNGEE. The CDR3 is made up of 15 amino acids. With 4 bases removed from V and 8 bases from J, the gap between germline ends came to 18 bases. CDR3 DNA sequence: TGTGCCAGCAGCCCGAGAGGGCGGGCGGGGGAAAAACTGTTTTTT. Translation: CASSPRGRAGEKLFF.

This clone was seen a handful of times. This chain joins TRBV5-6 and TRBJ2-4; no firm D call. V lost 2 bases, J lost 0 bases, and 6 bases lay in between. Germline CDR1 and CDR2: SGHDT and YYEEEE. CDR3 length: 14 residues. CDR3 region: CASSFRVAKNIQYF. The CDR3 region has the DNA TGTGCCAGCAGCTTCCGGGTAGCCAAAAACATTCAGTACTTC.

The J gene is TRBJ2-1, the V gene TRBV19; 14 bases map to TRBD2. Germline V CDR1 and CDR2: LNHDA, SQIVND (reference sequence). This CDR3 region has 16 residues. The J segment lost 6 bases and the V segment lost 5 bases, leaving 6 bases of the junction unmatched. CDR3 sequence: CASSVRLAGGINEQFF. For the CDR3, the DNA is TGTGCCAGTAGTGTCCGACTAGCGGGGGGGATCAATGAGCAGTTCTTC. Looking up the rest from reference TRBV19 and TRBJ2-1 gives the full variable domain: DGGITQSPKYLFRKEGQNVTLSCEQNLNHDAMYWYRQDPGQGLRLIYYSQIVNDFQKGDIAEGYSVSREKKESFPLTVTSAQKNPTAFYLCASSVRLAGGINEQFFGPGTRLTVL.

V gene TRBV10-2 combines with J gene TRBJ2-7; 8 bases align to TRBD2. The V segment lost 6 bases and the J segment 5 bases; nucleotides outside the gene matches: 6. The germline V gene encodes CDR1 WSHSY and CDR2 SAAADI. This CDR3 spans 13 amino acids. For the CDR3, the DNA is TGCGCCAGCAGACGAGCGGGGGCGGACGAGCAGTACTTC. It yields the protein CASRRAGADEQYF.

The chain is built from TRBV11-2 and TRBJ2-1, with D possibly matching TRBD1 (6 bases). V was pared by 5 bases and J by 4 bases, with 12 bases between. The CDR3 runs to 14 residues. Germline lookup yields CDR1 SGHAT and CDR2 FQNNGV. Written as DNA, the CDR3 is TGTGCCAGCAGCCCGCTGACAGGTTACAATGAGCAGTTCTTC. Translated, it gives CASSPLTGYNEQFF.

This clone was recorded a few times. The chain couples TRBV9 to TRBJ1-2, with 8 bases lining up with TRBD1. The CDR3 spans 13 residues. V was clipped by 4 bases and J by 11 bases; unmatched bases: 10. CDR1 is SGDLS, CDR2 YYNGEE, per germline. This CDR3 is CASSNRQGRGYTF. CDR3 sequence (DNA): TGTGCCAGCAGCAACCGACAGGGGAGGGGGTACACCTTC.

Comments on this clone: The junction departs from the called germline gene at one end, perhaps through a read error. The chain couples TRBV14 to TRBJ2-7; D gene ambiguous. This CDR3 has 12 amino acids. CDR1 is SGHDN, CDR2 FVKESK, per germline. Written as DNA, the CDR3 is TGTGCCAGCAGCCAGCCCCTACGAGAGCTGTACTTC. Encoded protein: CASSQPLRELYF.

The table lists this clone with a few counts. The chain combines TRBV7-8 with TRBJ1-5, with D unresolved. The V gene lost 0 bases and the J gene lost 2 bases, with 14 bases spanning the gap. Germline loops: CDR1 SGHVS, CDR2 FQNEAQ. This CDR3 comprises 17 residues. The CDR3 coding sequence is TGTGCCAGCAGCTTAGCCCGACTTCCAAATGGCAATCAGCCCCAGCATTTT. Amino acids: CASSLARLPNGNQPQHF.

CDR3 in amino acids: CATSREQGATEAFF. For the CDR3, the DNA is TGTGCCACCAGCAGGGAACAGGGGGCGACTGAAGCTTTCTTT. This chain joins TRBV15 and TRBJ1-1; 9 nucleotides align to TRBD1. The CDR3 length is 14 residues. The trim removed 3 bases at V and 5 bases at J, leaving 4 bases unmatched. Germline CDR1 LNHNV, CDR2 YYDKDF (reference sequence).

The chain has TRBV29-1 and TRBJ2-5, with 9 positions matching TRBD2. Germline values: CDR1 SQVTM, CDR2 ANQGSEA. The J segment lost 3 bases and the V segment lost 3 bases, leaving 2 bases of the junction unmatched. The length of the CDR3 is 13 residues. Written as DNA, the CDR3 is TGCAGCGTTGAGCTAGCGGGGAAAGAGACCCAGTACTTC. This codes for CSVELAGKETQYF.

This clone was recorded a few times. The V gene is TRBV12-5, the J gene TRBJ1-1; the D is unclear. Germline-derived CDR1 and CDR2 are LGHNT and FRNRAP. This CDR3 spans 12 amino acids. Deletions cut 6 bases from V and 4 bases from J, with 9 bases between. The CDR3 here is CASGTAGTEAFF. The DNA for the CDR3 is TGTGCTAGTGGGACCGCGGGCACTGAAGCTTTCTTT.

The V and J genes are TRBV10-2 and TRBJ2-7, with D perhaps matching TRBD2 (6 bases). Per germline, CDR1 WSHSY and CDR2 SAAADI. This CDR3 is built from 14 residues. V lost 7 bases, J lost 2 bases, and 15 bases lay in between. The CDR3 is CASNQVERAYEQYF. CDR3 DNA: TGCGCCAGCAACCAGGTCGAGCGGGCCTACGAGCAGTACTTC.

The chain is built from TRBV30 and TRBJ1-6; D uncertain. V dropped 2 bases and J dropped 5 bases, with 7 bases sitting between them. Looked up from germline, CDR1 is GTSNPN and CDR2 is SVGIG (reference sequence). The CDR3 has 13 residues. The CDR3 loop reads CAWSSQNNSPLHF. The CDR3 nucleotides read TGTGCCTGGAGTTCCCAAAATAATTCACCCCTCCACTTT.

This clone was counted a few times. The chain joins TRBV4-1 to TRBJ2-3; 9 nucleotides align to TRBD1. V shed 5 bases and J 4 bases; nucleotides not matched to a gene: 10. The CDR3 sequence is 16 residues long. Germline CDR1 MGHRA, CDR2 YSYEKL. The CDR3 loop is CASSTRTGDVADTQYF. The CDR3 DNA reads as TGCGCCAGCAGCACCCGGACAGGGGATGTGGCAGATACGCAGTATTTT.

The CDR3 coding sequence is TGTGCCAGCAGCGTACAGGGTAAAACTGCGACCCAGTACTTC. Amino acids: CASSVQGKTATQYF. The V gene is TRBV9, the J gene TRBJ2-5; a weak D match, TRBD1 (5 bases). Germline CDR1 and CDR2: SGDLS and YYNGEE. The CDR3 length is 14 residues. V gave up 1 base and J gave up 7 bases, with 14 bases separating them.

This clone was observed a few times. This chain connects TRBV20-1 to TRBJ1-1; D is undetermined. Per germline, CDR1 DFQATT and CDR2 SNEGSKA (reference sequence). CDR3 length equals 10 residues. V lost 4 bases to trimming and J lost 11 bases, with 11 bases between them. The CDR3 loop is CSAISQRAFF. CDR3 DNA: TGCAGTGCTATCAGCCAGAGGGCTTTCTTT.

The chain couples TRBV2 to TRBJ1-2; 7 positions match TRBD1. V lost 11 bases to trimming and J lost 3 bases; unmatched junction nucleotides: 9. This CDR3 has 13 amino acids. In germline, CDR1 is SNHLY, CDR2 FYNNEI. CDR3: CASRQGVDYGYTF. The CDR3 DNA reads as TGTGCCTCCCGACAGGGAGTGGACTATGGCTACACCTTC.

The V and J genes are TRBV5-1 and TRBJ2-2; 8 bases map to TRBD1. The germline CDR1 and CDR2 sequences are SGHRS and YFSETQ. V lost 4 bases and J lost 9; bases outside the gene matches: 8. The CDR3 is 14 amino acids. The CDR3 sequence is CASSAGTGLRELFF. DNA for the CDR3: TGCGCCAGCAGCGCCGGGACAGGCTTGAGGGAGCTGTTTTTT.

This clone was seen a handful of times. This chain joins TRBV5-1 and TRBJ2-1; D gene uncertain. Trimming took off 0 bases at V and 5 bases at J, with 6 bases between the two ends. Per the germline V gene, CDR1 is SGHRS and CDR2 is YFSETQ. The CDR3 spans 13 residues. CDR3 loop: CASSLVPDNEQFF. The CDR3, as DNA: TGCGCCAGCAGCTTGGTACCGGACAATGAGCAGTTCTTC.

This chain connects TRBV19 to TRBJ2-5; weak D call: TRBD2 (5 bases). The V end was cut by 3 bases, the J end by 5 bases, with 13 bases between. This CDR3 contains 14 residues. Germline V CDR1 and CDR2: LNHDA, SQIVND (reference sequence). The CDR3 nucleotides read TGTGCCAGTAGTATCGCAGTTGGAGGCGAGACCCAGTACTTC. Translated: CASSIAVGGETQYF.

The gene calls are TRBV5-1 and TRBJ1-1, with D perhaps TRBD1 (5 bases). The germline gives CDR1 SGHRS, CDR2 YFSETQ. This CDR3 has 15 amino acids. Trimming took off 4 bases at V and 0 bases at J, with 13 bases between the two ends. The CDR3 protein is CASSPDNVMNTEAFF. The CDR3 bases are TGCGCCAGCAGCCCGGACAACGTGATGAACACTGAAGCTTTCTTT.